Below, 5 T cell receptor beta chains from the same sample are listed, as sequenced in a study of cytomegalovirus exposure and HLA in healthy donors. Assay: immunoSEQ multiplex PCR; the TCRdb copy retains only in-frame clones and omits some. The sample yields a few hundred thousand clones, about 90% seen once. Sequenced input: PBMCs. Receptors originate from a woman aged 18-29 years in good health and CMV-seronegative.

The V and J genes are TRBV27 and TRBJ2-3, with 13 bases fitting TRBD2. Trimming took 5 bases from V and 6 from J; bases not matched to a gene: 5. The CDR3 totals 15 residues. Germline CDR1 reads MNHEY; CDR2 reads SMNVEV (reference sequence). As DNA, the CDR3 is TGTGCCAGCAGTCCCGGGACTAGCGGGATTGATACGCAGTATTTT. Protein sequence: CASSPGTSGIDTQYF.

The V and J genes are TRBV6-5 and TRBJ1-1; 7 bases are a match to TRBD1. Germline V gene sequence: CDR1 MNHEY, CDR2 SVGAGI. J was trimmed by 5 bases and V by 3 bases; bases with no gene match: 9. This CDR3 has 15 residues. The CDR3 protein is CASSYTTGAGTEAFF. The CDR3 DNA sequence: TGTGCCAGCAGTTATACAACAGGGGCGGGGACTGAAGCTTTCTTT.

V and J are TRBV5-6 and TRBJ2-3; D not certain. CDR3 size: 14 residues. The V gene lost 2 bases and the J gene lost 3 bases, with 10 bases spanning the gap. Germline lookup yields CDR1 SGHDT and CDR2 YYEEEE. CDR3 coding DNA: TGTGCCAGCAGCTTTTACGGGTGGACAGATACGCAGTATTTT. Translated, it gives CASSFYGWTDTQYF.

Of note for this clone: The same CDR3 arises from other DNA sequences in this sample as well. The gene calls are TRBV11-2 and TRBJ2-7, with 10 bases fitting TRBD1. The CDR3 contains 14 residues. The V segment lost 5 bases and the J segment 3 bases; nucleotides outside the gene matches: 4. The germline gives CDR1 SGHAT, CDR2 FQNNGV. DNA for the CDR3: TGTGCCAGCAGCCCGGGACAGGGGAGCTACGAGCAGTACTTC. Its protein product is CASSPGQGSYEQYF.

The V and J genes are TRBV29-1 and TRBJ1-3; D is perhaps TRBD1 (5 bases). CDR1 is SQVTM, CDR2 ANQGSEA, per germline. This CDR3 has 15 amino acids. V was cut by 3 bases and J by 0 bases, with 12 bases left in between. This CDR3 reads CSVEIGHFSGNTIYF. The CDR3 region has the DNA TGCAGCGTTGAGATAGGACACTTCTCTGGAAACACCATATATTTT.